This T cell receptor (beta chain) was observed in a study of identical twins. Study-wide points: In monozygotic twins, models underestimated the sharing of out-of-frame TCR alpha. Less excess twin sharing appeared in beta out-of-frame sequences.

TCRdb re-called the 5' RACE reads with MiXCR, one entry per CDR3 protein. The sample includes about 220,000 distinct CDR3 sequences, 7.5% of them seen just once. As regards this clonotype: Antigen: not known.

The data were also submitted as part of a second study, on yellow fever vaccine responses in identical twins.

The TCR was taken from a woman aged 18-29 years in good health. The source material was memory (CD45RO+) T cells sorted from blood.

CDR3 sequence: CASSSTPGQGSSGNTIYF. In DNA, the CDR3 is TGCGCCAGCAGCTCAACACCAGGACAGGGGAGCTCTGGAAACACCATATATTTT. The gene calls are TRBV5-1 and TRBJ1-3; 9 bases agree with TRBD1. Per germline, CDR1 SGHRS and CDR2 YFSETQ. CDR3 length equals 18 residues. V shed 3 bases and J 0 bases; nucleotides not matched to a gene: 10.